This T cell receptor (beta chain) emerged from a study of blood T cell repertoires in COVID-19. In the study overall: Italy, Spain and the United States were the sources of the convalescent and acute COVID-19 samples. From T cells, B-cell-depleted T cells, or PBMCs came the material, which was cDNA or gDNA.

In the authors' workflow: Cell counts per sample came from amplifying reference gene primers. The repertoire was sequenced with immunoSEQ multiplex PCR; TCRdb's copy has only in-frame clones and lacks some. V, J and clone size are those of that table, while D and trimming were read from the DNA. The sample comprises around 19,000 clones, 86% of which are singletons, and approximately 11% rests with the top ten. Looked up from germline, CDR1 is MNHEY and CDR2 is SVGEGT. V trimming: 5 bases; J trimming: 4 bases; junction bases outside the gene matches: 11. The length of the CDR3 is 16 residues. The specimen sequenced was peripheral blood. The sequence was collected from a human donor in a cohort sampled during active COVID-19. The chain carries TRBV6-2 or TRBV6-3 and TRBJ2-1; 7 bases agree with TRBD2. CDR3 in amino acids: CASSLQSGGGYNEQFF. The CDR3 DNA reads as TGTGCCAGCAGTCTACAATCGGGAGGAGGATACAATGAGCAGTTCTTC.